The 3 T cell receptor beta chains below were found in one sample sequenced in a study of T cell responses to AZD1222 COVID-19 vaccine. Profiling relied on immunoSEQ multiplex PCR, and the TCRdb table lists in-frame clones only, not all of them. This sample has tens of thousands of clones, with roughly 91% found just once. The sequencing here drew on peripheral blood, taken 28 days after the second AZD1222 dose. These receptors all come from an adult who received the AZD1222 COVID-19 vaccine.

V is TRBV4-2 and J is TRBJ2-5, with D unresolved. This CDR3 is 14 amino acids long. V was clipped by 1 base and J by 2 bases, with 8 bases between them. Germline V lookup: CDR1 LGHNA, CDR2 YNFKEQ. In DNA form, the CDR3 reads TGTGCCAGCAGCCAAGTCAACTTTCAAGAGACCCAGTACTTC. Protein: CASSQVNFQETQYF.

The rearrangement joins TRBV19 to TRBJ2-7; 9 nucleotides agree with TRBD1. The ends lost 5 bases at V and 1 base at J; junction bases unmatched: 9. The CDR3 length is 16 residues. The V gene's germline CDR1 is LNHDA and CDR2 SQIVND (reference sequence). CDR3 sequence: CASSALAGTGSYEQYF. CDR3 in DNA: TGTGCCAGTAGTGCACTAGCCGGGACAGGGTCCTACGAGCAGTACTTC.

The V and J genes are TRBV3-1 (or the pseudogene TRBV3-2) and TRBJ1-6; D is perhaps TRBD1 (5 bases). V lost 1 base, J lost 14 bases, and 12 bases lay in between. From germline, CDR1 is LGHDT and CDR2 YNNKEL (reference sequence). This CDR3 has 13 residues. The CDR3 protein is CASSQGRGSTLHF. As DNA, the CDR3 is TGTGCCAGCAGCCAAGGGAGGGGTAGTACCCTCCACTTT.